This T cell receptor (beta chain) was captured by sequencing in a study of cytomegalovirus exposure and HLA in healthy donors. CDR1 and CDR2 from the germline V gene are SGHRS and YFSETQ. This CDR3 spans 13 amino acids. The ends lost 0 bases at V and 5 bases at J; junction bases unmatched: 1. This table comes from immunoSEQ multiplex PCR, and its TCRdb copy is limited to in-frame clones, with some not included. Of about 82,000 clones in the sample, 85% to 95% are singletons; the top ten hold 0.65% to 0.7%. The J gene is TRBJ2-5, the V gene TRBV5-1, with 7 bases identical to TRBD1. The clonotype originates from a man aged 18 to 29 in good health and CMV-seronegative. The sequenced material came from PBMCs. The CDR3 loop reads CASSLDRGETQYF. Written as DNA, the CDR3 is TGCGCCAGCAGCTTGGACAGGGGTGAGACCCAGTACTTC.